One T cell receptor beta chain is described in this entry. The CDR3 totals 16 residues. Germline CDR1 is SGDLS and CDR2 is YYNGEE. The V and J ends lost 3 bases and 4 bases, in that order; junction bases with no gene match: 4. The data derive from a study of blood T cell repertoires in COVID-19. Study overall: Sample material is recorded as cDNA or gDNA derived from T cells, B-cell-depleted T cells, or PBMCs.

Original processing notes: Researchers report that nucleated cell counts were estimated from reference gene primer amplification. Libraries were prepared by immunoSEQ multiplex PCR; TCRdb keeps only in-frame clonotypes and omits some of them. V and J calls and clone size are those listed in that table; D and trimming were worked out from the DNA. The table includes about 150,000 clones, 84% detected once. The TCR comes from a human donor in a cohort sampled during active COVID-19. Sample: peripheral blood. The chain recombines TRBV9 with TRBJ2-7, with 16 bases fitting TRBD2. CDR3 sequence: CASSEGLAGGPYEQYF. The DNA for the CDR3 is TGTGCCAGCAGCGAGGGACTAGCGGGGGGGCCGTACGAGCAGTACTTC.